The 21 T cell receptor beta chains presented below share a single source sample, sequenced in a study of cytomegalovirus exposure and HLA in healthy donors. PCR employed 60 Vbeta and 13 Jbeta primers. Only in-frame clones appear in the TCRdb table, and some are missing; sequencing was by immunoSEQ multiplex PCR. The sample yields 150,000 to 200,000 clones, around 77% seen once. The sequenced sample consisted of PBMCs. The receptors shown here come from a man aged 55 to 70 in good health and CMV-seronegative.

The rearrangement uses TRBV19 and TRBJ1-1; D ambiguous. Germline CDR1 and CDR2: LNHDA and SQIVND (reference sequence). Between the trimmed V and J ends, which lost 0 bases and 0 bases, there was a span of 5 bases. The CDR3 loop spans 14 amino acids. The CDR3 region is CASSIDMLNTEAFF. In nucleotides, the CDR3 is TGTGCCAGTAGTATAGACATGTTGAACACTGAAGCTTTCTTT.

The J gene is TRBJ2-2, the V gene TRBV5-1, with 7 bases lining up with TRBD2. This CDR3 has 15 amino acids. Unmatched junction bases numbered 4, after V lost 3 bases and J lost 2 bases. Germline loops: CDR1 SGHRS, CDR2 YFSETQ. CDR3: CASSWGGSNTGELFF. CDR3 bases: TGCGCCAGCAGCTGGGGAGGGTCTAACACCGGGGAGCTGTTTTTT.

This clone showed up just once. J is TRBJ2-5 and V is TRBV5-1, with 7 bases aligning to TRBD2. The DNA end is a closer match to TRBJ2-7, so the J assignment may be wrong. Germline V lookup: CDR1 SGHRS, CDR2 YFSETQ. This CDR3 is built from 14 residues. CDR3 amino acids: CASSNSGLSYEQYF. Here the CDR3 DNA reads TGCGCCAGCAGTAATAGCGGGCTTTCCTACGAGCAGTACTTC.

V usage is TRBV28 and J usage is TRBJ1-1; TRBD1 aligns across 9 bases. V trimming: 11 bases; J trimming: 0 bases; junction bases outside the gene matches: 7. The CDR3 totals 14 residues. Germline V gene sequence: CDR1 MDHEN, CDR2 SYDVKM. The chain's CDR3 is CAAGTGSLNTEAFF. Here the CDR3 DNA reads TGTGCCGCCGGGACAGGGTCCCTGAACACTGAAGCTTTCTTT.

The V gene is TRBV6-5, the J gene TRBJ2-7, with 7 bases that match TRBD2. J gave up 3 bases and V 5 bases, and 10 bases lay outside the gene matches. The germline gives CDR1 MNHEY, CDR2 SVGAGI. The CDR3 spans 15 residues. CDR3 protein: CASSAPGTIIYEQYF. Here the CDR3 DNA reads TGTGCCAGCAGTGCACCCGGGACTATCATCTACGAGCAGTACTTC.

The V gene is TRBV5-6, the J gene TRBJ1-1; 12 positions agree with TRBD1. CDR3 length equals 16 residues. Germline V lookup: CDR1 SGHDT, CDR2 YYEEEE. The ends lost 4 bases at V and 0 bases at J; junction bases unmatched: 4. This chain's CDR3 is CASSTGTGGLNTEAFF. CDR3 DNA: TGTGCCAGCAGCACCGGGACAGGGGGCCTGAACACTGAAGCTTTCTTT. Together with reference TRBV5-6 and TRBJ1-1, the CDR3 gives the full variable domain: DAGVTQSPTHLIKTRGQQVTLRCSPKSGHDTVSWYQQALGQGPQFIFQYYEEEERQRGNFPDRFSGHQFPNYSSELNVNALLLGDSALYLCASSTGTGGLNTEAFFGQGTRLTVV.

V gene TRBV4-2 combines with J gene TRBJ2-5; 11 positions match TRBD2. The CDR3 sequence is 16 residues long. The V and J ends lost 4 bases and 2 bases, in that order; junction bases with no gene match: 6. Looked up from germline, CDR1 is LGHNA and CDR2 is YNFKEQ. CDR3 DNA: TGTGCCAGCAGCCCCCGACTAGCGGGATATCAAGAGACCCAGTACTTC. Translating gives CASSPRLAGYQETQYF.

The chain combines TRBV12-5 with TRBJ2-7, with D hard to call. The germline CDR1 and CDR2 sequences are LGHNT and FRNRAP. Trimming shortened V by 1 base and J by 5 bases, and 12 bases separated the two germline ends. The CDR3 consists of 14 residues. CDR3 protein: CASGLGQVYDEQYF. DNA of the CDR3: TGTGCTAGTGGTTTGGGGCAGGTTTATGACGAGCAGTACTTC.

The CDR3 spells CASRLEAGGRETQYF. CDR3 coding DNA: TGTGCAAGTCGCTTAGAAGCGGGGGGGCGAGAGACCCAGTACTTC. The chain couples TRBV12-2 to TRBJ2-5; no DNA check was done on the table's D call, TRBD2. TRBV12-2 is a pseudogene. This CDR3 comprises 15 residues.

This clone was observed a single time. The V call is TRBV6-5, the J call TRBJ1-1, with TRBD1 matching over 10 bases. Germline V gene lookup returns CDR1 MNHEY and CDR2 SVGAGI. The CDR3 sequence is 14 residues long. After removal of 6 bases from V and 6 bases from J, the junction contained 7 bases not matched to a gene. The CDR3 nucleotides are TGTGCCAGCAGCCCGACAGGGGGCCGCCCTGAAGCTTTCTTT. Its protein is CASSPTGGRPEAFF.

The V and J genes are TRBV28 and TRBJ1-1, with TRBD1 as a possible D gene (5 bases). V lost 8 bases and J lost 6, with 16 bases in between. The CDR3 length is 13 residues. Germline assignment: CDR1 MDHEN and CDR2 SYDVKM. CDR3 bases: TGTGCCAGCTCAGAGGTTAGGGGCTCTGAAGCTTTCTTT. Translation gives CASSEVRGSEAFF.

The chain recombines TRBV19 with TRBJ1-2; 7 positions agree with TRBD1. The CDR3 has 13 amino acids. Germline V CDR1 and CDR2: LNHDA, SQIVND (reference sequence). The junction had 7 bases not matched to a gene; V was cut back by 5 bases and J by 7 bases. In DNA, the CDR3 is TGTGCCAGTAGTCGGGACAGCCAGCGTGGCTACACCTTC. Encoded protein: CASSRDSQRGYTF. Full variable domain (missing parts from reference TRBV19 and TRBJ1-2): DGGITQSPKYLFRKEGQNVTLSCEQNLNHDAMYWYRQDPGQGLRLIYYSQIVNDFQKGDIAEGYSVSREKKESFPLTVTSAQKNPTAFYLCASSRDSQRGYTFGSGTRLTVV.

The chain recombines TRBV6-1 with TRBJ2-1, with D possibly being TRBD1 (5 bases). Germline CDR1 is MNHNS and CDR2 is SASEGT. This CDR3 spans 12 amino acids. V shed 11 bases and J shed 0 bases, with 8 bases lying between them. The CDR3 sequence: CAGAGSYNEQFF. The CDR3 DNA reads as TGTGCCGGGGCAGGCTCCTACAATGAGCAGTTCTTC.

Regarding this clone: An end of the junction does not agree with germline; a read error may underlie this. The V call is TRBV5-1, the J call TRBJ1-2; D is undetermined. The germline V gene encodes CDR1 SGHRS and CDR2 YFSETQ. CDR3 length: 12 amino acids. CDR3 sequence reads: CASSVGNYGCTF. The CDR3 DNA is TGCGCCAGCAGCGTCGGGAACTATGGCTGCACCTTC.

The V call is TRBV7-9, the J call TRBJ2-5; 7 bases are shared with TRBD2. V lost 7 bases and J lost 0; bases outside the gene matches: 5. CDR3 length: 14 amino acids. CDR1 is SEHNR and CDR2 is FQNEAQ in the germline V gene (reference sequence). CDR3 nucleotide sequence: TGTGCCAGCAAAGTCCTAGCGGACCAAGAGACCCAGTACTTC. Translation: CASKVLADQETQYF.

The chain has TRBV27 and TRBJ2-7; 10 bases are shared with TRBD2. V dropped 7 bases and J dropped 2; count of bases not matched to a gene: 2. This CDR3 region has 13 residues. CDR1 MNHEY and CDR2 SMNVEV come from the germline V gene (reference sequence). The CDR3, as DNA: TGTGCCAGCAAACTAGCGGGGACCTACGAGCAGTACTTC. Translating gives CASKLAGTYEQYF.

This clone appeared a few times. The V gene is TRBV15, the J gene TRBJ2-7, with D tentatively TRBD2 (5 bases). This CDR3 has 14 residues. The germline gives CDR1 LNHNV, CDR2 YYDKDF (reference sequence). The ends were cut back, 1 base at V and 1 base at J, with 8 bases in the middle. The CDR3 DNA is TGTGCCACCAGCAGAGGGACTGCTTCCTACGAGCAGTACTTC. Translating gives CATSRGTASYEQYF.

The chain uses TRBV19 and TRBJ1-4; D unclear. From germline, CDR1 is LNHDA and CDR2 SQIVND (reference sequence). V gave up 3 bases and J gave up 5 bases, with 13 bases separating them. This CDR3 contains 15 residues. The CDR3 reads CASSMATRPNEKLFF. The CDR3, as DNA: TGTGCCAGTAGTATGGCGACAAGGCCCAATGAAAAACTGTTTTTT.

The chain combines TRBV19 with TRBJ1-4; 7 bases align to TRBD1. Germline trimming cut 5 bases from V and 8 bases from J; bases unmatched to any gene: 11. The CDR3 runs 15 residues. The germline V gene has CDR1 LNHDA and CDR2 SQIVND (reference sequence). The CDR3 region is CASSRTGVGSEKLFF. In DNA, the CDR3 is TGTGCCAGTAGTCGTACAGGGGTCGGCAGCGAAAAACTGTTTTTT.

CDR3 sequence reads: CSVEGQGATGSYNEQFF. The DNA of the CDR3 is TGCAGCGTTGAGGGACAGGGGGCAACAGGTTCCTACAATGAGCAGTTCTTC. The chain has TRBV29-1 and TRBJ2-1; TRBD1 agrees at 12 bases. CDR1 and CDR2 (germline): SQVTM, ANQGSEA. The V gene end was trimmed by 3 bases and the J gene end by 1 base; junction bases not matched to a gene: 7. The CDR3 has 17 residues.

With respect to this clone: The junction shows a germline mismatch at one end, possibly a read error. V gene TRBV6-5 combines with J gene TRBJ1-5, with TRBD1 matching 9 bases. In germline, CDR1 is MNHEY, CDR2 SVGAGI. This CDR3 spans 14 amino acids. The CDR3 DNA follows: TGTGCCAGCAGGCCGGACAGGGGCAATCAGCCCCAGAATTTT. Translated, it gives CASRPDRGNQPQNF.